These T cell receptor beta chains were read from a single sample in a study of blood T cell repertoires in COVID-19. TCRdb's table, derived via immunoSEQ multiplex PCR, lists solely in-frame clones and lacks some. The sample includes 210,000 or so clones, roughly nine tenths of them seen just once. The sample consisted of PBMCs or T cells enriched from blood (not recorded which). The receptor source for this set is a woman between 50 and 59 years old in a cohort exposed to, infected with or recovered from COVID-19 (not recorded which). Each CDR3 is given with its conserved first and last residue. A D gene is named only where the DNA matches it firmly. Only part of the rows carry a size: once, few, many, or a class if the clone is expanded.

abundance: once; d_gene: NA; j_gene: TRBJ1-1; v_gene: TRBV4-3; CDR3aa: CASSQDRTGSNTEAFF; CDR3nt: TGCGCCAGCAGCCAAGATAGAACAGGTTCGAACACTGAAGCTTTCTTT
abundance: NA; d_gene: TRBD2; j_gene: TRBJ2-2; v_gene: TRBV18; CDR3aa: CASALIAGHPGELFF; CDR3nt: TGTGCCAGCGCTCTAATAGCGGGGCACCCCGGGGAGCTGTTTTTT
abundance: NA; d_gene: NA; j_gene: TRBJ1-5; v_gene: TRBV4-3; CDR3aa: CASSQDRVQPQHF; CDR3nt: TGCGCCAGCAGCCAAGATCGGGTTCAGCCCCAGCATTTT
abundance: once; d_gene: TRBD1; j_gene: TRBJ1-1; v_gene: TRBV11-2; CDR3aa: CASSRTRQGWDTEAFF; CDR3nt: TGTGCCAGCAGCCGAACTAGACAGGGTTGGGACACTGAAGCTTTCTTT
abundance: many; d_gene: TRBD2; j_gene: TRBJ2-1; v_gene: TRBV20-1; CDR3aa: CSASTSGGHNEQFF; CDR3nt: TGCAGTGCTAGTACTAGCGGGGGGCACAATGAGCAGTTCTTC
abundance: NA; d_gene: NA; j_gene: TRBJ2-5; v_gene: TRBV5-1; CDR3aa: CASSLASVRQETQYF; CDR3nt: TGCGCCAGCAGCTTGGCTAGCGTACGACAAGAGACCCAGTACTTC
abundance: NA; d_gene: NA; j_gene: TRBJ2-3; v_gene: TRBV7-9; CDR3aa: CASSLGPTDTQYF; CDR3nt: TGTGCCAGCAGCTTGGGCCCCACAGATACGCAGTATTTT
abundance: few; d_gene: NA; j_gene: TRBJ1-1; v_gene: TRBV18; CDR3aa: CASSPPGGANTEAFF; CDR3nt: TGTGCCAGCTCACCCCCCGGGGGGGCGAACACTGAAGCTTTCTTT
abundance: NA; d_gene: NA; j_gene: TRBJ1-5; v_gene: TRBV15; CDR3aa: CATSRDRLGNQPQHF; CDR3nt: TGTGCCACCAGCAGAGATAGATTGGGCAATCAGCCCCAGCATTTT
abundance: NA; d_gene: NA; j_gene: TRBJ2-2; v_gene: TRBV5-1; CDR3aa: CASRGVTGELFF; CDR3nt: TGCGCCAGCAGAGGGGTGACCGGGGAGCTGTTTTTT
abundance: NA; d_gene: TRBD2; j_gene: TRBJ2-1; v_gene: TRBV28; CDR3aa: CASNQPRGGIYNEQFF; CDR3nt: TGTGCCAGCAACCAACCCCGCGGGGGTATCTACAATGAGCAGTTCTTC
abundance: NA; d_gene: NA; j_gene: TRBJ1-2; v_gene: TRBV9; CDR3aa: CASSVERPTNYGYTF; CDR3nt: TGTGCCAGCAGCGTAGAGCGACCCACGAACTATGGCTACACCTTC
abundance: NA; d_gene: NA; j_gene: TRBJ1-6; v_gene: TRBV13; CDR3aa: CASSPRAVNSPLHF; CDR3nt: TGTGCCAGCAGCCCCAGGGCAGTGAATTCACCCCTCCACTTT
abundance: NA; d_gene: NA; j_gene: TRBJ1-5; v_gene: TRBV3-1/TRBV3-2; CDR3aa: CASSQGPGQYQPQHF; CDR3nt: TGTGCCAGCAGCCAGGGACCAGGACAGTATCAGCCCCAGCATTTT
abundance: NA; d_gene: NA; j_gene: TRBJ1-5; v_gene: TRBV7-8; CDR3aa: CASSATLSTGYNQPQHF; CDR3nt: TGTGCCAGCAGCGCCACACTATCGACAGGATACAATCAGCCCCAGCATTTT
abundance: NA; d_gene: NA; j_gene: TRBJ1-1; v_gene: TRBV4-1; CDR3aa: CASNVGGQETFF; CDR3nt: TGCGCCAGCAACGTAGGGGGACAAGAGACTTTCTTT
abundance: NA; d_gene: NA; j_gene: TRBJ2-1; v_gene: TRBV6-5; CDR3aa: CASSSPSGKNYNEQFF; CDR3nt: TGTGCCAGCAGTTCTCCCTCGGGGAAGAACTACAATGAGCAGTTCTTC